The 28 T cell receptor beta chains below come from one sample, sequenced in a study of cytomegalovirus exposure and HLA in healthy donors. The PCR ran on 60 Vbeta and 13 Jbeta primers. Assay used: immunoSEQ multiplex PCR; TCRdb lists only in-frame clones, some missing. The data contain roughly 180,000 clones, roughly 83% of them singletons. Sequencing input: PBMCs. Receptors originate from a boy under 10 years old in good health and CMV-seronegative.

This clone was found once. The chain is built from TRBV7-2 and TRBJ2-1, with a possible D match to TRBD1 (6 bases). The CDR3 consists of 16 residues. CDR1 SGHTA and CDR2 FQGNSA come from the germline V gene. V lost 2 bases, J lost 7 bases, and 18 bases lay in between. The CDR3 is CASSLKPRGSGNEQFF. The CDR3 DNA reads TGTGCCAGCAGCTTAAAGCCGAGGGGGTCAGGGAATGAGCAGTTCTTC.

This chain links TRBV29-1 with TRBJ1-2, with TRBD1 matching over 7 bases. Germline V CDR1 and CDR2: SQVTM, ANQGSEA. V lost 6 bases and J lost 0; bases outside the gene matches: 10. The CDR3 extends over 15 amino acids. As DNA, the CDR3 is TGCAGCGTCGGACCGGGACAGCTCGCTAACTATGGCTACACCTTC. This sequence encodes CSVGPGQLANYGYTF.

There are a few counts of this clone. V is TRBV7-2 and J is TRBJ2-7; TRBD1 matches at 8 bases. The J segment lost 4 bases and the V segment lost 4 bases, leaving 12 bases of the junction unmatched. The CDR3 is made up of 16 amino acids. Germline V gives CDR1 SGHTA, CDR2 FQGNSA. The CDR3: CASSSTRTGTRYEQYF. As DNA, the CDR3 is TGTGCCAGCAGCTCGACGAGGACAGGGACGCGTTACGAGCAGTACTTC.

This clone was detected once. The same CDR3 also results from other DNA sequences found in this sample. The chain has TRBV5-1 and TRBJ2-5; D is possibly TRBD2 (6 bases). V lost 4 bases and J lost 1, with 11 bases in between. This CDR3 region has 14 residues. Germline V gene data show CDR1 as SGHRS and CDR2 as YFSETQ. The CDR3, as DNA: TGCGCCAGCAGCCCTGGGACTGCCCAAGAGACCCAGTACTTC. Residues: CASSPGTAQETQYF.

This clone was seen just once. The chain combines TRBV7-9 with TRBJ1-1; D is undetermined. Germline V gene data show CDR1 as SEHNR and CDR2 as FQNEAQ (reference sequence). Between the trimmed V and J ends, which lost 5 bases and 1 base, there was a span of 8 bases. This CDR3 is built from 13 residues. The CDR3 DNA sequence: TGTGCCAGCAGCATACTCGGGAACACTGAAGCTTTCTTT. Its protein product is CASSILGNTEAFF.

This rearrangement joins TRBV28 to TRBJ2-7, with TRBD2 identical over 13 bases. The CDR3 contains 15 residues. J was trimmed by 5 bases and V by 6 bases; bases with no gene match: 7. The germline gives CDR1 MDHEN, CDR2 SYDVKM. CDR3 bases: TGTGCCAGCAGCCGGACTAGCGGGGGAGATGACGAGCAGTACTTC. This sequence encodes CASSRTSGGDDEQYF.

V is TRBV10-3 and J is TRBJ1-2; perhaps TRBD1 as D (6 bases). CDR3 size: 12 residues. The germline V gene has CDR1 ENHRY and CDR2 SYGVKD. Trimming took off 4 bases at V and 3 bases at J, with 6 bases between the two ends. In DNA, the CDR3 is TGTGCCATCAGTGCAGGGGACTATGGCTACACCTTC. Translation: CAISAGDYGYTF.

This chain connects TRBV29-1 to TRBJ1-1; TRBD1 matches at 11 bases. The CDR3 is 14 amino acids. Trimming removed 4 bases from V and 5 bases from J; junction bases left unmatched: 6. Germline CDR1 and CDR2: SQVTM and ANQGSEA. Here the CDR3 reads CSVGTGGAGTEAFF. CDR3 coding DNA: TGCAGCGTTGGGACAGGGGGCGCCGGGACTGAAGCTTTCTTT.

This chain uses TRBV5-6 with TRBJ1-4; perhaps TRBD1 as D (5 bases). The CDR3 totals 14 residues. Germline V lookup: CDR1 SGHDT, CDR2 YYEEEE. V was cut by 3 bases and J by 8 bases, with 14 bases left in between. The CDR3 here is CASSSQGSGEKLFF. The DNA of the CDR3 is TGTGCCAGCAGCTCCCAGGGCTCTGGGGAAAAACTGTTTTTT.

The rearrangement links TRBV7-9 to TRBJ2-5, with a weak D call TRBD1 (5 bases). The germline gives CDR1 SEHNR, CDR2 FQNEAQ (reference sequence). This CDR3 has 15 amino acids. The V end was cut by 3 bases, the J end by 5 bases, with 16 bases between. CDR3 sequence: CASSFGTPQEETQYF. In DNA form, the CDR3 reads TGTGCCAGCAGCTTCGGCACACCACAGGAGGAGACCCAGTACTTC.

J is TRBJ2-5 and V is TRBV7-9, with 14 bases fitting TRBD2. This CDR3 region has 14 residues. Trimming at V came to 8 bases and at J to 5 bases, leaving 4 bases not matched to a gene. Per the germline V gene, CDR1 is SEHNR and CDR2 is FQNEAQ (reference sequence). The DNA for the CDR3 is TGTGCCAGCGGACTAGCGGGGGGCATTGAGACCCAGTACTTC. Protein: CASGLAGGIETQYF. Using reference TRBV7-9 and TRBJ2-5 for the parts outside the CDR3, the full variable domain is DTGVSQNPRHKITKRGQNVTFRCDPISEHNRLYWYRQTLGQGPEFLTYFQNEAQLEKSRLLSDRFSAERPKGSFSTLEIQRTEQGDSAMYLCASGLAGGIETQYFGPGTRLLVL.

V gene TRBV30 combines with J gene TRBJ2-5; maybe TRBD2 (5 bases). CDR1 is GTSNPN and CDR2 is SVGIG in the germline V gene (reference sequence). V lost 4 bases to trimming and J lost 5 bases, with 20 bases between them. The CDR3 length is 15 residues. The CDR3 DNA follows: TGTGCCTGGAATCGAGCGGCCGCCACTGGGGAGACCCAGTACTTC. Translating gives CAWNRAAATGETQYF. The full variable domain, rest sourced from reference TRBV30 and TRBJ2-5, is SQTIHQWPATLVQPVGSPLSLECTVEGTSNPNLYWYRQAAGRGLQLLFYSVGIGQISSEVPQNLSASRPQDRQFILSSKKLLLSDSGFYLCAWNRAAATGETQYFGPGTRLLVL.

The V call is TRBV7-6, the J call TRBJ2-3, with TRBD2 matching over 9 bases. The CDR3 sequence is 15 residues long. J lost 1 base, V lost 4 bases, and 3 bases had no gene match. Looked up from germline, CDR1 is SGHVS and CDR2 is FNYEAQ. CDR3 amino acids: CASSSLAGGTDTQYF. The CDR3 DNA reads TGTGCCAGCAGCTCATTAGCGGGGGGCACAGATACGCAGTATTTT.

V is TRBV6-5 and J is TRBJ1-4, with D possibly being TRBD1 (6 bases). Germline V lookup: CDR1 MNHEY, CDR2 SVGAGI. Trimming stripped 8 bases from V and 2 bases from J, with 15 bases between. The CDR3 totals 15 residues. CDR3 DNA sequence: TGTGCCAGCTCCCCGGGGGGCTGGACTAATGAAAAACTGTTTTTT. Encoded protein: CASSPGGWTNEKLFF.

The chain is built from TRBV10-3 and TRBJ2-1; 9 nucleotides match TRBD2. Germline V CDR1 and CDR2: ENHRY, SYGVKD. The CDR3 is 13 residues long. The V gene end was trimmed by 8 bases and the J gene end by 7 bases; junction bases not matched to a gene: 6. DNA of the CDR3: TGTGCCATCGCCGGGACTAGCCTAAATGAGCAGTTCTTC. Translation gives CAIAGTSLNEQFF.

The chain joins TRBV5-1 to TRBJ2-7; possible D gene TRBD2, 6 bases. The CDR3 runs to 13 residues. Per germline, CDR1 SGHRS and CDR2 YFSETQ. V dropped 4 bases and J dropped 2 bases, with 10 bases sitting between them. This chain's CDR3 is CASSTGGAYEQYF. The DNA of the CDR3 is TGCGCCAGCAGCACCGGCGGGGCCTACGAGCAGTACTTC.

The genes are TRBV2 and TRBJ1-2; D gene unclear. The V and J ends lost 1 base and 3 bases respectively, with 9 bases between them. Germline V gives CDR1 SNHLY, CDR2 FYNNEI. The CDR3 has 14 residues. As DNA, the CDR3 is TGTGCCAGCAGTGAAGGGACTTGGGACTATGGCTACACCTTC. It codes for CASSEGTWDYGYTF.

In this sample, this clone turned up once. This sequence joins TRBV5-4 and TRBJ2-3; TRBD2 agrees at 13 bases. Germline V gene data show CDR1 as SGHNT and CDR2 as YYREEE (reference sequence). This CDR3 is built from 17 residues. V trimming: 3 bases; J trimming: 4 bases; junction bases outside the gene matches: 8. Here the CDR3 DNA reads TGTGCCAGCAGCTCCGGGACTAGCGGGAAGGGTGCAGATACGCAGTATTTT. This sequence encodes CASSSGTSGKGADTQYF.

The chain employs TRBV15 and TRBJ2-3, with TRBD2 identical over 10 bases. Trimming cost V 0 bases and J 6 bases; bases outside gene matches: 15. Germline CDR1 reads LNHNV; CDR2 reads YYDKDF (reference sequence). The length of the CDR3 is 19 residues. The CDR3 region is CATSRDWPQSGGVADTQYF. The CDR3 bases are TGTGCCACCAGCAGAGATTGGCCCCAAAGCGGGGGGGTAGCCGATACGCAGTATTTT.

V gene TRBV6-1 combines with J gene TRBJ1-1; 7 nucleotides agree with TRBD1. This CDR3 has 14 residues. Germline V lookup: CDR1 MNHNS, CDR2 SASEGT. The V and J ends lost 7 bases and 1 base, in that order; junction bases with no gene match: 6. The DNA for the CDR3 is TGTGCCAGCAACCCGACAGGGTGGAACACTGAAGCTTTCTTT. It specifies CASNPTGWNTEAFF.

J is TRBJ2-5 and V is TRBV5-4, with D unclear. Germline CDR1 SGHNT, CDR2 YYREEE (reference sequence). The CDR3 loop spans 13 amino acids. Trimming shortened V by 0 bases and J by 2 bases, and 5 bases separated the two germline ends. The CDR3 DNA is TGTGCCAGCAGCTTGGGGCCTCAAGAGACCCAGTACTTC. This sequence encodes CASSLGPQETQYF.

The gene calls are TRBV11-1 and TRBJ2-1; 13 bases are shared with TRBD2. The CDR3 covers 15 residues. J was trimmed by 7 bases and V by 5 bases; bases with no gene match: 5. Germline loops: CDR1 SGHAT, CDR2 FQDESV (reference sequence). Here the CDR3 reads CASSGGTSGNNEQFF. DNA for the CDR3: TGTGCCAGCAGCGGGGGGACTAGCGGGAATAATGAGCAGTTCTTC.

J is TRBJ2-3 and V is TRBV25-1, with a tentative D call TRBD2 (6 bases). This CDR3 is built from 14 residues. The V gene lost 6 bases and the J gene lost 11 bases, with 21 bases spanning the gap. CDR1 is MGHDK and CDR2 is SYGVNS in the germline V gene. Here the CDR3 reads CASRPGLSSGGQYF. In DNA, the CDR3 is TGTGCCAGCAGACCGGGACTTTCCTCTGGTGGGCAGTATTTT.

V is TRBV13 and J is TRBJ1-4; the D gene is possibly TRBD1 (5 bases). The CDR3 has 14 amino acids. The germline V and J ends were trimmed by 5 bases and 2 bases, with 9 bases remaining between them. Germline V gene data show CDR1 as PRHDT and CDR2 as FYEKMQ (reference sequence). The CDR3 coding sequence is TGTGCCAGCAGCCAAGGGGTGACTAATGAAAAACTGTTTTTT. Residues: CASSQGVTNEKLFF.

The chain is built from TRBV5-1 and TRBJ1-1, with TRBD1 matching over 9 bases. The germline V gene has CDR1 SGHRS and CDR2 YFSETQ. Losses at the gene ends were 0 bases for V and 2 bases for J; bases not matched to a gene: 8. There are 17 residues in the CDR3. In nucleotides, the CDR3 is TGCGCCAGCAGCTTGGTGGGGACAGGGTCAGGAAACACTGAAGCTTTCTTT. It encodes CASSLVGTGSGNTEAFF.

The rearrangement joins TRBV12-5 to TRBJ2-2; D is unclear. Trimming cost V 0 bases and J 5 bases, with 7 bases left between them. Per the germline V gene, CDR1 is LGHNT and CDR2 is FRNRAP. The CDR3 covers 14 residues. The CDR3 coding sequence is TGTGCTAGTGGTTTGGTACGTCGGACCGGGGAGCTGTTTTTT. Protein sequence: CASGLVRRTGELFF.

The V call is TRBV27, the J call TRBJ2-1; 7 bases align to TRBD2. The CDR3 totals 14 residues. Germline V CDR1 and CDR2: MNHEY, SMNVEV (reference sequence). Trimming cost V 0 bases and J 8 bases; bases outside gene matches: 4. This chain's CDR3 is CASSLSGGEHEQFF. CDR3 coding DNA: TGTGCCAGCAGTTTATCGGGAGGGGAGCATGAGCAGTTCTTC.

The DNA for the CDR3 is TGTGCCAGCAGCGAAAACATAGCGGGGGGATCAGAGACCCAGTACTTC. It codes for CASSENIAGGSETQYF. J is TRBJ2-5 and V is TRBV9, with TRBD2 matching 10 bases. With V trimmed by 3 bases and J by 4 bases, 9 bases remained unmatched. CDR1 is SGDLS and CDR2 is YYNGEE in the germline V gene. The CDR3 has 16 amino acids.